This note documents a single TCR beta chain sequence. Antigen unknown. This specimen belongs to a study of shared clonotypes between healthy human individuals. Study information: Three plates were used per donor for CD4 naive, three for CD4 memory, two for CD8 naive and one for CD8 memory.

General study findings and limits: Naive subsets usually exceeded memory subsets in estimated richness.

CDR1 is SGHDT, CDR2 YYEEEE, per germline. V was shortened by 4 bases and J by 4 bases, with 5 bases between the two germline ends. This CDR3 region has 11 residues. Assay execution took place at the deep level. Some clones are missing from TCRdb's copy, which holds only in-frame ones; the method was immunoSEQ multiplex PCR. The sample records about 1 million clones, about 77% being singletons. The material sequenced was memory CD4+ T cells sorted from blood. Noted subset: CD45RA-negative fraction. The chain combines TRBV5-6 with TRBJ2-5; D is unresolved. The sequence was obtained from a man younger than 35 in good health. CDR3 bases: TGTGCCAGCAGCCACCGAGAGACCCAGTACTTC. Its protein product is CASSHRETQYF.